This entry lists 22 T cell receptor beta chains sequenced from one sample in a study of beta chain features in type 1 diabetes. Expressed TCRB transcripts were sequenced because the isolated RNA had all been reverse transcribed beforehand. Data came from immunoSEQ multiplex PCR; TCRdb stores just in-frame clones and leaves some out. The profile covers 350,000 to 400,000 clones, with about 15% appearing a single time and more than 0.015% taken by the ten largest. Sequenced input: naive CD4+ T cells from blood. These receptors were collected from a woman aged 18-30 years in good health.

This clone was counted only a few times. This chain uses TRBV4-1 with TRBJ1-3; D might be TRBD1 (5 bases). Trimming took 2 bases from V and 2 from J, leaving 10 bases between them. Germline CDR1 MGHRA, CDR2 YSYEKL. This CDR3 comprises 15 residues. The CDR3 sequence: CASSQLLGAGNTIYF. The CDR3 bases are TGCGCCAGCAGCCAACTCCTAGGGGCTGGAAACACCATATATTTT.

This clone occurred a few times. The J gene is TRBJ1-1, the V gene TRBV12-5, with D maybe TRBD1 (5 bases). Germline-derived CDR1 and CDR2 are LGHNT and FRNRAP. V was shortened by 2 bases and J by 11 bases, with 15 bases between the two germline ends. The CDR3 is 13 amino acids. The chain's CDR3 is CASGLTSGTPAFF. In nucleotides, the CDR3 is TGTGCTAGTGGTTTGACCTCCGGGACTCCGGCTTTCTTT.

As DNA, the CDR3 is TGTGCCAGCAGCTCGGGACAGCCAGAGACCCAGTACTTC. Amino acids: CASSSGQPETQYF. The gene calls are TRBV5-4 and TRBJ2-5; TRBD1 matches at 7 bases. Trimming at V came to 3 bases and at J to 4 bases, leaving 3 bases not matched to a gene. The length of the CDR3 is 13 residues. CDR1 and CDR2 (germline): SGHNT, YYREEE (reference sequence).

The V and J genes are TRBV6-4 and TRBJ2-1; D possibly corresponds to TRBD1 (6 bases). This CDR3 spans 13 amino acids. Germline loops: CDR1 MRHNA, CDR2 SNTAGT. The V gene lost 5 bases and the J gene lost 8 bases, with 13 bases spanning the gap. CDR3 region: CASSQGYGYEQFF. DNA of the CDR3: TGTGCCAGCAGTCAGGGGTATGGATATGAGCAGTTCTTC.

This clone has a single count. The chain couples TRBV28 to TRBJ1-2; D might be TRBD1 (6 bases). This CDR3 spans 15 amino acids. V lost 4 bases and J 2 bases, leaving 14 bases between the germline ends. Germline V CDR1 and CDR2: MDHEN, SYDVKM. The CDR3 loop reads CASSSHSTGNYGYTF. The CDR3 DNA is TGTGCCAGCAGTTCCCACTCGACAGGCAACTATGGCTACACCTTC.

The genes are TRBV9 and TRBJ2-1; 14 positions agree with TRBD2. J lost 4 bases, V lost 4 bases, and 7 bases had no gene match. The CDR3 has 17 amino acids. CDR1 and CDR2 from the germline V gene are SGDLS and YYNGEE. The CDR3: CASSPRLAGGLYNEQFF. CDR3 DNA: TGTGCCAGCAGCCCCCGACTAGCGGGAGGGTTATACAATGAGCAGTTCTTC.

This sequence joins TRBV10-3 and TRBJ2-5, with a possible D match to TRBD2 (5 bases). This CDR3 has 12 amino acids. Trimming shortened V by 7 bases and J by 2 bases, and 8 bases separated the two germline ends. Looked up from germline, CDR1 is ENHRY and CDR2 is SYGVKD. The CDR3 loop is CAIKDLQETQYF. Written as DNA, the CDR3 is TGTGCCATCAAGGACTTACAAGAGACCCAGTACTTC.

J is TRBJ2-1 and V is TRBV10-3; D might be TRBD1 (5 bases). Germline lookup yields CDR1 ENHRY and CDR2 SYGVKD. Trimming removed 0 bases from V and 0 bases from J, with 9 bases in between. The CDR3 length is 16 residues. The CDR3 protein is CAISESAGNSYNEQFF. The CDR3 coding sequence is TGTGCCATCAGTGAGTCGGCAGGGAACTCCTACAATGAGCAGTTCTTC.

The sample holds a few counts of this clone. The V and J genes are TRBV18 and TRBJ2-3, with 7 bases fitting TRBD2. This CDR3 has 15 residues. V shed 3 bases, J shed 2 bases, and the junction held 5 bases outside the gene matches. Germline V gene sequence: CDR1 KGHSH, CDR2 LQKENI. The CDR3 DNA reads as TGTGCCAGCTCACCTTCCCGGGACTACACAGATACGCAGTATTTT. Its translation: CASSPSRDYTDTQYF. Full variable domain (missing parts from reference TRBV18 and TRBJ2-3): NAGVMQNPRHLVRRRGQEARLRCSPMKGHSHVYWYRQLPEEGLKFMVYLQKENIIDESGMPKERFSAEFPKEGPSILRIQQVVRGDSAAYFCASSPSRDYTDTQYFGPGTRLTVL.

This rearrangement joins TRBV5-1 to TRBJ2-1; weak D call: TRBD2 (5 bases). Germline loops: CDR1 SGHRS, CDR2 YFSETQ. V lost 1 base, J lost 3 bases, and 11 bases lay in between. This CDR3 contains 15 residues. Written as DNA, the CDR3 is TGCGCCAGCAGCTTGCAAGCGGACCGCTACAATGAGCAGTTCTTC. Translated: CASSLQADRYNEQFF.

J is TRBJ2-6 and V is TRBV6-5; TRBD2 is a possible D gene (7 bases). This CDR3 region has 16 residues. Germline V gene lookup returns CDR1 MNHEY and CDR2 SVGAGI. Trimming took off 1 base at V and 2 bases at J, with 9 bases between the two ends. CDR3 coding DNA: TGTGCCAGCAGTTACTGGGGGGGCACTGGGGCCAACGTCCTGACTTTC. This sequence encodes CASSYWGGTGANVLTF.

The chain recombines TRBV5-1 with TRBJ1-2; no definite D call. The CDR3 sequence is 13 residues long. The germline CDR1 and CDR2 sequences are SGHRS and YFSETQ. The V end lost 2 bases, the J end lost 1 base, and 6 bases lay between the germline ends. The CDR3 protein is CASSLDNNYGYTF. CDR3 DNA sequence: TGCGCCAGCAGCTTAGACAATAACTATGGCTACACCTTC.

J is TRBJ2-3 and V is TRBV7-9, with D tentatively TRBD1 (5 bases). CDR1 and CDR2 (germline): SEHNR, FQNEAQ (reference sequence). The CDR3 sequence is 15 residues long. The V gene lost 5 bases and the J gene lost 7 bases, with 19 bases spanning the gap. CDR3 region: CASSTQSTGKNTQYF. The CDR3 bases are TGTGCCAGCAGCACGCAAAGTACAGGAAAAAATACGCAGTATTTT.

This clone appeared a few times. The chain employs TRBV15 and TRBJ2-7, with TRBD2 matching over 11 bases. The CDR3 sequence is 17 residues long. In germline, CDR1 is LNHNV, CDR2 YYDKDF (reference sequence). Germline trimming cut 3 bases from V and 5 bases from J; bases unmatched to any gene: 12. The CDR3: CATSRHLGTSGQDEQYF. CDR3 coding DNA: TGTGCCACCAGCAGGCATCTGGGGACTAGCGGTCAAGACGAGCAGTACTTC.

The chain recombines TRBV4-2 with TRBJ2-3; TRBD2 agrees at 13 bases. The V segment lost 0 bases and the J segment 4 bases; nucleotides outside the gene matches: 4. The germline CDR1 and CDR2 sequences are LGHNA and YNFKEQ. The length of the CDR3 is 17 residues. This chain's CDR3 is CASSQDWTSGRPDTQYF. For the CDR3, the DNA is TGTGCCAGCAGCCAAGATTGGACTAGCGGGAGACCAGATACGCAGTATTTT.

There are a few counts of this clone. J is TRBJ2-7 and V is TRBV30, with 7 positions matching TRBD2. Germline V gene data show CDR1 as GTSNPN and CDR2 as SVGIG (reference sequence). The CDR3 is 14 residues long. V lost 0 bases, J lost 0 bases, and 2 bases stayed unmatched. The CDR3 is CAWSVRERSYEQYF. The CDR3 region has the DNA TGTGCCTGGAGTGTGCGGGAGCGCTCCTACGAGCAGTACTTC.

This clone was seen a few times. The chain combines TRBV7-8 with TRBJ1-4; 9 bases line up with TRBD1. The CDR3 consists of 15 residues. Germline trimming cut 8 bases from V and 8 bases from J; bases unmatched to any gene: 12. Per germline, CDR1 SGHVS and CDR2 FQNEAQ. DNA for the CDR3: TGTGCCAGCGGGCCACGGGACAGGGTTGGAGAAAAACTGTTTTTT. Protein sequence: CASGPRDRVGEKLFF.

This clone was observed a handful of times. The V gene is TRBV27, the J gene TRBJ2-5, with D tentatively TRBD2 (5 bases). The CDR3 is 15 residues long. Germline V gene lookup returns CDR1 MNHEY and CDR2 SMNVEV (reference sequence). V was cut by 0 bases and J by 5 bases, with 13 bases left in between. CDR3 residues: CASSLSVRGTETQYF. As DNA, the CDR3 is TGTGCCAGCAGTTTATCGGTCCGGGGTACGGAGACCCAGTACTTC.

This clone came up a few times. This sequence joins TRBV25-1 and TRBJ2-7; 9 bases map to TRBD2. This CDR3 is 15 amino acids long. Trimming at V came to 7 bases and at J to 1 base, leaving 8 bases not matched to a gene. Germline loops: CDR1 MGHDK, CDR2 SYGVNS. CDR3 protein: CASKTRGGGSYEQYF. In DNA, the CDR3 is TGTGCCAGCAAGACGCGGGGGGGCGGGTCCTACGAGCAGTACTTC.

The chain couples TRBV7-9 to TRBJ2-1; TRBD2 matches at 7 bases. V was clipped by 1 base and J by 9 bases; unmatched bases: 9. The CDR3 sequence is 15 residues long. CDR1 is SEHNR, CDR2 FQNEAQ, per germline (reference sequence). CDR3 protein: CASSLVEGSGAEQFF. The DNA of the CDR3 is TGTGCCAGCAGCTTAGTTGAGGGCAGCGGGGCTGAGCAGTTCTTC.

The CDR3 DNA follows: TGTGCCAGCAGTTGGAGTCTGGATACGCAGTATTTT. Protein product: CASSWSLDTQYF. This chain connects TRBV28 to TRBJ2-3; D is undetermined. The CDR3 is 12 amino acids. CDR1 is MDHEN and CDR2 is SYDVKM in the germline V gene. V lost 4 bases and J 6 bases, leaving 8 bases between the germline ends.

Only a few counts were recorded for this clone. The rearrangement joins TRBV30 to TRBJ2-6; 12 bases match TRBD2. Trimming at V came to 0 bases and at J to 1 base, leaving 1 base not matched to a gene. The CDR3 has 17 residues. Germline loops: CDR1 GTSNPN, CDR2 SVGIG (reference sequence). DNA of the CDR3: TGTGCCTGGAGTGTACTAGCGGGAGGATCTGGGGCCAACGTCCTGACTTTC. Encoded protein: CAWSVLAGGSGANVLTF. Based on the CDR3 plus reference TRBV30 and TRBJ2-6, the full variable domain is SQTIHQWPATLVQPVGSPLSLECTVEGTSNPNLYWYRQAAGRGLQLLFYSVGIGQISSEVPQNLSASRPQDRQFILSSKKLLLSDSGFYLCAWSVLAGGSGANVLTFGAGSRLTVL.